This T cell receptor beta chain was captured by sequencing in a study of control samples from healthy donors and cancer patients (dated by TCRdb to 2018 to 2021). As to this clone: Its antigen is currently not known. Per-base quality was not reported, and no clone a single base away is much larger than it.

The receptor library was made with the immunoSEQ multiplex PCR assay. TCRdb obtained this table from immuneACCESS and retained in-frame rearrangements with V and J assigned. These tables miss some clones; where compared with another copy, unresolved V genes account for less than half of the shortfall, and the remainder is unexplained. For this sample the table gives 100,000 to 150,000 clones, of which roughly 87% were detected only once. Under 2% of the sample is held by the ten biggest clonotypes. CDR1 and CDR2, per the germline V gene, are LGHNT and FRNRAP. The junction shows trimming of 7 bases on V and 6 bases on J, and the gene matches do not reach 9 bases of it. The CDR3 runs 15 amino acids, cysteine and phenylalanine included. This entry keeps only the CDR3 DNA: 45 bases, framed from base 1.

Specimen: blood. The chain joins TRBV12-5 to TRBJ2-1; 10 bases in between match TRBD2. This clonotype was obtained from a man between 18 and 29 years old in good health. The sequenced DNA is TGTGCTAGTGAGCTACGAGCGGGAGGGTCCAATGAGCAGTTCTTC. This encodes CASELRAGGSNEQFF.